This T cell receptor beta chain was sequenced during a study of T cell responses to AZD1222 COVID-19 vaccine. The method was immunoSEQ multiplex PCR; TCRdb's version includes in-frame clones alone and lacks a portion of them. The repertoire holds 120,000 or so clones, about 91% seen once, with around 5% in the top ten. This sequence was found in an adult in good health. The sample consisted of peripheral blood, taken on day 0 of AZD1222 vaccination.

The CDR3: CASSSQTYYGYTF. DNA for the CDR3: TGTGCCAGCAGTTCCCAAACTTACTATGGCTACACCTTC. The V call is TRBV28, the J call TRBJ1-2; no reliable D call. The CDR3 loop spans 13 amino acids. V was trimmed by 4 bases and J by 3 bases, leaving 9 bases between them. Looked up from germline, CDR1 is MDHEN and CDR2 is SYDVKM.